The 3 T cell receptor beta chains below come from one sample, sequenced in a study of T cell repertoires in cytomegalovirus infection (dated by TCRdb to about 2019). Sequencing used an Illumina HiSeq 1500. TCRdb reanalyzed the raw reads on its own, using fastp at Q25 for trimming and MiXCR for clone calling, and kept in-frame beta chains. For every CDR3 protein sequence, its rows merge into one entry that carries the most common genes and DNA. For this sample the table gives roughly 500,000 distinct CDR3 sequences, of which approximately 10% were detected only once. The top ten clones comprise roughly a tenth of the sample. Sequencing was done on a sample of PBMCs. These receptors were taken from a human donor in good health (CMV status not recorded). Some clones in this sample may be carry-over from other donors' samples.

The chain couples TRBV4-2 to TRBJ2-1, with D unresolved. Looked up from germline, CDR1 is LGHNA and CDR2 is YNFKEQ. Trimming took off 0 bases at V and 6 bases at J, with 12 bases between the two ends. This CDR3 comprises 15 residues. The CDR3 bases are TGTGCCAGCAGCCAAGAATACAAGGACGTCAATGAGCAGTTCTTC. It translates to CASSQEYKDVNEQFF.

CDR3 loop: CASSTGRGNNEQFF. Here the CDR3 DNA reads TGTGCCAGTAGTACGGGACGCGGAAACAATGAGCAGTTCTTC. V is TRBV19 and J is TRBJ2-1; either TRBD1 or TRBD2 may fit D (5 bases each). The CDR3 is 14 residues long. Trimming removed 4 bases at V and 5 bases at J, with 12 bases between. Germline V gives CDR1 LNHDA, CDR2 SQIVND (reference sequence).

This clonotype showed up many times. The chain recombines TRBV10-3 with TRBJ1-2; D is perhaps TRBD1 (6 bases). This CDR3 comprises 13 residues. Trimming removed 4 bases at V and 5 bases at J, with 11 bases between. Germline lookup yields CDR1 ENHRY and CDR2 SYGVKD. CDR3 protein: CAISVTGLYGYTF. DNA of the CDR3: TGTGCCATCAGTGTAACAGGGCTATATGGCTACACCTTC.